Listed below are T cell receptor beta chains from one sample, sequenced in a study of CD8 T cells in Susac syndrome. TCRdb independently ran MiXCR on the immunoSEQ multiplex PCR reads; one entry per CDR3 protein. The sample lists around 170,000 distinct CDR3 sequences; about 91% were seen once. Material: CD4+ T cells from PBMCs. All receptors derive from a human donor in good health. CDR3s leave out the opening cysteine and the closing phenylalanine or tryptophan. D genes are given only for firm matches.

CDR3 protein: AIRPGTSGSSYEQY
D gene: TRBD2
V gene: TRBV10-3
J gene: TRBJ2-7

CDR3 protein: ASSFVIQETQY
D gene: -
V gene: TRBV7-9
J gene: TRBJ2-5

CDR3 protein: ASQRGGNSYEQY
D gene: -
V gene: TRBV12-3/TRBV12-4
J gene: TRBJ2-7

CDR3 protein: AWSYFRDRVEKLF
D gene: TRBD1
V gene: TRBV30
J gene: TRBJ1-4

CDR3 protein: SALAGGLNEQF
D gene: TRBD2
V gene: TRBV20-1
J gene: TRBJ2-1

CDR3 protein: ASSLGLDSRYGYT
D gene: -
V gene: TRBV7-2
J gene: TRBJ1-2

CDR3 protein: ATFDTTNEKLF
D gene: -
V gene: TRBV30
J gene: TRBJ1-4

CDR3 protein: ASRIDSTRGSPLH
D gene: -
V gene: TRBV6-5
J gene: TRBJ1-6

CDR3 protein: ASSLGSQLGDTQY
D gene: -
V gene: TRBV5-1
J gene: TRBJ2-3

CDR3 protein: ASSQDLLAGAGELF
D gene: TRBD2
V gene: TRBV4-2
J gene: TRBJ2-2

CDR3 protein: ASSVGLGEETQY
D gene: -
V gene: TRBV9
J gene: TRBJ2-5

CDR3 protein: AWSVRHNSPLH
D gene: -
V gene: TRBV30
J gene: TRBJ1-6

CDR3 protein: ASSELAGELF
D gene: -
V gene: TRBV2
J gene: TRBJ2-2

CDR3 protein: ASRDRNGELF
D gene: TRBD1
V gene: TRBV2
J gene: TRBJ2-2